These 16 T cell receptor beta chains came from one sample sequenced in a study of OX40 agonist ivuxolimab in advanced cancers. Library prep was done by the immunoSEQ multiplex PCR assay. The table was pulled from immuneACCESS by TCRdb, which kept in-frame rearrangements only. Such tables lose some clones; where checked, under half of the loss comes from unresolved V genes, and the rest has no known cause. A total of tens of thousands of clones appear in this sample, approximately 93% of them only once. Around 19% of the sample rests with the top ten. This sample comprised CD4+ or CD8+ T cells sorted from blood, obtained in a trial of the OX40 agonist ivuxolimab. All receptors come from an adult with an advanced solid tumor such as melanoma, head and neck, liver or kidney cancer.

The gene calls are TRBV27 and TRBJ1-1; no clear D gene. The CDR3 has 15 amino acids. V was cut by 5 bases and J by 4 bases, with 17 bases left in between. Germline V gene lookup returns CDR1 MNHEY and CDR2 SMNVEV (reference sequence). This CDR3 reads CASSVLKPQITEAFF. CDR3 DNA sequence: TGTGCCAGCAGTGTACTGAAACCCCAGATCACTGAAGCTTTCTTT.

On this clone itself: A read error may produce the germline difference seen at one junction end. This chain links TRBV29-1 with TRBJ1-2; TRBD1 might be the D (5 bases). Per germline, CDR1 SQVTM and CDR2 ANQGSEA. This CDR3 region has 11 residues. For the CDR3, the DNA is TGCAGCGTTGAAGGGGACTATGGCCACACCTTC. Amino acid sequence: CSVEGDYGHTF.

The V call is TRBV29-1, the J call TRBJ2-7, with D unclear. The germline CDR1 and CDR2 sequences are SQVTM and ANQGSEA. Trimming removed 2 bases from V and 1 base from J, with 9 bases in between. There are 13 residues in the CDR3. In nucleotides, the CDR3 is TGCAGCGTTGAAAGCACAGTTTCCTACGAGCAGTACTTC. Amino acid sequence: CSVESTVSYEQYF.

This clone was observed once. This rearrangement joins TRBV27 to TRBJ2-1; TRBD2 might be the D (5 bases). The CDR3 sequence is 11 residues long. CDR1 is MNHEY, CDR2 SMNVEV, per germline (reference sequence). The V gene lost 5 bases and the J gene lost 9 bases, with 8 bases spanning the gap. CDR3 loop: CASSTRGEQFF. CDR3 DNA: TGTGCCAGCAGTACTAGAGGTGAGCAGTTCTTC.

The chain has TRBV29-1 and TRBJ1-1, with TRBD1 matching over 7 bases. Germline lookup yields CDR1 SQVTM and CDR2 ANQGSEA. The CDR3 extends over 11 amino acids. Unmatched junction bases numbered 2, after V lost 4 bases and J lost 6 bases. The CDR3 region has the DNA TGCAGCGTTGTGCAGGGGGCTGAAGCTTTCTTT. This translates into CSVVQGAEAFF.

The chain uses TRBV28 and TRBJ2-7; 7 bases fit TRBD1. The V gene end was trimmed by 4 bases and the J gene end by 3 bases; junction bases not matched to a gene: 6. There are 14 residues in the CDR3. The germline V gene encodes CDR1 MDHEN and CDR2 SYDVKM. CDR3 region: CASSWDSQNYEQYF. DNA for the CDR3: TGTGCCAGCAGTTGGGACAGTCAAAACTACGAGCAGTACTTC.

The chain uses TRBV11-2 and TRBJ2-2; 8 bases fit TRBD1. Germline lookup yields CDR1 SGHAT and CDR2 FQNNGV. This CDR3 has 16 amino acids. Germline trimming cut 1 base from V and 3 bases from J; bases unmatched to any gene: 4. The CDR3 sequence is CASSLVGTGDTGELFF. The CDR3 DNA is TGTGCCAGCAGCTTAGTAGGGACAGGAGACACCGGGGAGCTGTTTTTT.

The chain carries TRBV6-5 and TRBJ2-2; TRBD1 matches 9 bases. Germline CDR1 is MNHEY and CDR2 is SVGAGI. This CDR3 contains 15 residues. The V and J ends lost 2 bases and 6 bases, in that order; junction bases with no gene match: 4. In DNA, the CDR3 is TGTGCCAGCAGTTACAAACAGGGGGCGGCCGGGGAGCTGTTTTTT. Translation: CASSYKQGAAGELFF.

This clone was counted a single time. The chain has TRBV9 and TRBJ2-7; possibly TRBD1 for D (6 bases). The V end lost 0 bases, the J end lost 0 bases, and 10 bases lay between the germline ends. The CDR3 sequence is 15 residues long. Germline CDR1 SGDLS, CDR2 YYNGEE. The chain's CDR3 is CASSVGTGSSYEQYF. The CDR3 coding sequence is TGTGCCAGCAGCGTAGGAACAGGGTCCTCCTACGAGCAGTACTTC.

The chain joins TRBV6-1 to TRBJ2-2, with 15 nucleotides matching TRBD2. V lost 2 bases to trimming and J lost 3 bases; unmatched junction nucleotides: 13. Germline CDR1 MNHNS, CDR2 SASEGT. The CDR3 is made up of 21 amino acids. CDR3 loop: CASSENSYRTSGRAYTGELFF. The CDR3 nucleotides are TGTGCCAGCAGTGAAAATTCGTACAGGACTAGCGGGAGGGCATACACCGGGGAGCTGTTTTTT.

This clone was seen once. The chain is built from TRBV5-4 and TRBJ2-7; 7 positions match TRBD2. V shed 0 bases and J 2 bases; nucleotides not matched to a gene: 8. Germline assignment: CDR1 SGHNT and CDR2 YYREEE (reference sequence). The CDR3 loop spans 16 amino acids. CDR3 in DNA: TGTGCCAGCAGCTTGGGGGCACTAGCGAAACCCTACGAGCAGTACTTC. Residues: CASSLGALAKPYEQYF.

This chain joins TRBV27 and TRBJ2-7, with no clear D. The CDR3 length is 14 residues. Per the germline V gene, CDR1 is MNHEY and CDR2 is SMNVEV (reference sequence). V was pared by 1 base and J by 0 bases, with 7 bases between. CDR3 in amino acids: CASSLLGTSYEQYF. The CDR3 bases are TGTGCCAGCAGTTTATTGGGAACCTCCTACGAGCAGTACTTC.

This sequence joins TRBV4-1 and TRBJ2-1; 9 bases agree with TRBD1. This CDR3 has 17 amino acids. V dropped 3 bases and J dropped 8; count of bases not matched to a gene: 14. Germline CDR1 MGHRA, CDR2 YSYEKL. CDR3 sequence: CASSHQTGQGILDEQFF. CDR3 DNA sequence: TGCGCCAGCAGCCACCAAACTGGACAGGGGATTTTGGATGAGCAGTTCTTC.

CDR3 coding DNA: TGCAGTGCTAAGTGGCTAGGAATTCAGTACTTC. This codes for CSAKWLGIQYF. The chain combines TRBV20-1 with TRBJ2-4, with unresolved D. Germline-derived CDR1 and CDR2 are DFQATT and SNEGSKA (reference sequence). Trimming took 4 bases from V and 10 from J, leaving 11 bases between them. The CDR3 contains 11 residues.

The genes are TRBV4-1 and TRBJ2-7; D unresolved. V was pared by 4 bases and J by 5 bases, with 12 bases between. Germline CDR1 and CDR2: MGHRA and YSYEKL. The CDR3 is 13 amino acids. Written as DNA, the CDR3 is TGCGCCAGCAGCCCAGGAACCTGGGACGAGCAGTACTTC. Translating it yields CASSPGTWDEQYF.

CDR3 DNA: TGTGCCAGTCATCCCGGGAGGGCCACTTACGAGCAGTACTTC. It codes for CASHPGRATYEQYF. V usage is TRBV6-6 and J usage is TRBJ2-7; 8 bases line up with TRBD2. V lost 9 bases, J lost 4 bases, and 11 bases stayed unmatched. The CDR3 extends over 14 amino acids. Germline CDR1 is MNHNY and CDR2 is SVGAGI (reference sequence).